A selection of T cell receptor beta chains follows, all from one sample in a study of naive and memory T cell subsets. TCRdb passed the UMI-ligation and nested PCR reads through MiXCR, listing each CDR3 protein once. The sample lists some 87,000 distinct CDR3 sequences; about 6.5% were seen once. Sequenced material: central memory CD4+ T cells from blood. These TCRs come from a human donor in good health. The CDR3 runs from the conserved cysteine through the conserved F or W. The D gene is left open where the match is weak. Expanded clones get a size class; other rows say once, few or many, or leave the size out.

d_gene: TRBD2; j_gene: TRBJ2-1; abundance: few; v_gene: TRBV6-2/TRBV6-3; CDR3nt: TGTGCCAGCAGTTCGCTAGCGGGGCAGGACAATGAGCAGTTCTTC; CDR3aa: CASSSLAGQDNEQFF
d_gene: TRBD2; j_gene: TRBJ2-7; abundance: many; v_gene: TRBV20-1; CDR3nt: TGCAGTGCTAGAGATCGGGGCGGGAGAACCCACGAGCAGTACTTC; CDR3aa: CSARDRGGRTHEQYF
d_gene: -; j_gene: TRBJ1-2; abundance: -; v_gene: TRBV7-9; CDR3nt: TGTGCCAGCAGCTTACCCACGGCAGGGGTTGGGGGCTACACCTTC; CDR3aa: CASSLPTAGVGGYTF
d_gene: -; j_gene: TRBJ1-5; abundance: few; v_gene: TRBV6-6; CDR3nt: TGTGCCAGCAGTTACTATGGTCAGCCCCAGCATTTT; CDR3aa: CASSYYGQPQHF
d_gene: TRBD1; j_gene: TRBJ1-5; abundance: -; v_gene: TRBV6-2/TRBV6-3; CDR3nt: TGTGCCAGCAGTTACCCTCGTGGACAGGGGTTTCAGCCCCAGCATTTT; CDR3aa: CASSYPRGQGFQPQHF
d_gene: -; j_gene: TRBJ1-2; abundance: many; v_gene: TRBV19; CDR3nt: TGTGCCAGTAGTATAAACACAGGAGACTATGGCTACACCTTC; CDR3aa: CASSINTGDYGYTF
d_gene: -; j_gene: TRBJ2-7; abundance: many; v_gene: TRBV2; CDR3nt: TGTGCCAGCAGTATGGAAGAGCAGTACTTC; CDR3aa: CASSMEEQYF
d_gene: -; j_gene: TRBJ1-3; abundance: -; v_gene: TRBV5-5; CDR3nt: TGTGCCAGCAGCTTGAGATCGCAAGGGATCCTGGAAAACACCATATATTTT; CDR3aa: CASSLRSQGILENTIYF
d_gene: TRBD1; j_gene: TRBJ2-7; abundance: many; v_gene: TRBV20-1; CDR3nt: TGCAGTGCTAGAGCGAGAACATCCGGGACAGGGGGCTACGAGCAGTACTTC; CDR3aa: CSARARTSGTGGYEQYF
d_gene: -; j_gene: TRBJ1-5; abundance: many; v_gene: TRBV20-1; CDR3nt: TGCAGTGCTAGGGGGGGGAGCCCGAACGCGGCGACAAGTCAGCCCCAGCATTTT; CDR3aa: CSARGGSPNAATSQPQHF
d_gene: TRBD2; j_gene: TRBJ2-3; abundance: few; v_gene: TRBV11-2; CDR3nt: TGTGCCAGCAGCACCCCTCTGGGACTACGAGGTGACACAGATACGCAGTATTTT; CDR3aa: CASSTPLGLRGDTDTQYF
d_gene: -; j_gene: TRBJ1-4; abundance: many; v_gene: TRBV7-2; CDR3nt: TGTGCCAGCAGCCGAGGATTCGTTAATGAAAAACTGTTTTTT; CDR3aa: CASSRGFVNEKLFF
d_gene: TRBD1; j_gene: TRBJ1-1; abundance: many; v_gene: TRBV5-1; CDR3nt: TGCGCCAGCAGCATAGACAGGGGGATGAACACTGAAGCTTTCTTT; CDR3aa: CASSIDRGMNTEAFF
d_gene: -; j_gene: TRBJ2-3; abundance: -; v_gene: TRBV11-2; CDR3nt: TGTGCCAGCAGCCTAAAGGACAACCGAAACACAGATACGCAGTATTTT; CDR3aa: CASSLKDNRNTDTQYF
d_gene: -; j_gene: TRBJ1-1; abundance: many; v_gene: TRBV3-1; CDR3nt: TGTGCCAGCAGCCGAAAAGGAGGCACTGAAGCTTTCTTT; CDR3aa: CASSRKGGTEAFF
d_gene: -; j_gene: TRBJ2-7; abundance: few; v_gene: TRBV28; CDR3nt: TGTGCCAGCCGAGATCCACTCGGGTACGAGCAGTACTTC; CDR3aa: CASRDPLGYEQYF
d_gene: -; j_gene: TRBJ1-3; abundance: many; v_gene: TRBV9; CDR3nt: TGTGCCAGCAGCCCTCGACCGACCTCCTCTGGAAACACCATATATTTT; CDR3aa: CASSPRPTSSGNTIYF
d_gene: TRBD2; j_gene: TRBJ2-1; abundance: many; v_gene: TRBV20-1; CDR3nt: TGCAGTGCTAACAATAAGCGGGGGAAAACGGGGAATGAGCAGTTCTTC; CDR3aa: CSANNKRGKTGNEQFF
d_gene: -; j_gene: TRBJ1-5; abundance: -; v_gene: TRBV7-2; CDR3nt: TGTGCCAGCAGCTTACGGGGATCCCGAAGTTATAGCAATCAGCCCCAGCATTTT; CDR3aa: CASSLRGSRSYSNQPQHF
d_gene: -; j_gene: TRBJ1-2; abundance: -; v_gene: TRBV7-9; CDR3nt: TGTGCCAGCAGCTTGGCTGGGGTGCGCGGCTATGGCTACACCTTC; CDR3aa: CASSLAGVRGYGYTF
d_gene: -; j_gene: TRBJ2-1; abundance: many; v_gene: TRBV20-1; CDR3nt: TGCAGTGCTAGCCCCCGGAGCTCCTACAATGAGCAGTTCTTC; CDR3aa: CSASPRSSYNEQFF
d_gene: -; j_gene: TRBJ2-3; abundance: -; v_gene: TRBV4-3; CDR3nt: TGCGCCAGCAGCCAAGATGGCAGGGCCGATACGCAGTATTTT; CDR3aa: CASSQDGRADTQYF
d_gene: TRBD2; j_gene: TRBJ2-1; abundance: -; v_gene: TRBV25-1; CDR3nt: TGTGCCAGCACCGGGGGGTCCTACAATGAGCAGTTCTTC; CDR3aa: CASTGGSYNEQFF
d_gene: -; j_gene: TRBJ2-2; abundance: -; v_gene: TRBV12-3/TRBV12-4; CDR3nt: TGTGCCAGCAGTTTGTGGACGGTCACCGGGGAGCTGTTTTTT; CDR3aa: CASSLWTVTGELFF
d_gene: -; j_gene: TRBJ2-5; abundance: many; v_gene: TRBV7-9; CDR3nt: TGTGCCAGCAGCTTAGCAGAGGTTGGGGAGGTCAAAGAGACCCAGTACTTC; CDR3aa: CASSLAEVGEVKETQYF
d_gene: -; j_gene: TRBJ1-1; abundance: many; v_gene: TRBV11-1; CDR3nt: TGTGCCAGCAGCTTAGCCCCATTGAACACTGAAGCTTTCTTT; CDR3aa: CASSLAPLNTEAFF
d_gene: TRBD2; j_gene: TRBJ2-3; abundance: many; v_gene: TRBV4-1; CDR3nt: TGCGCCAGCAGCCTACAGACTAGCGGGAGCACAGATACGCAGTATTTT; CDR3aa: CASSLQTSGSTDTQYF
d_gene: -; j_gene: TRBJ2-1; abundance: few; v_gene: TRBV9; CDR3nt: TGTGCCAGCAGCGTACTTGTCACAACCTACAATGAGCAGTTCTTC; CDR3aa: CASSVLVTTYNEQFF
d_gene: TRBD2; j_gene: TRBJ2-3; abundance: few; v_gene: TRBV27; CDR3nt: TGTGCCAGCAGTCGAGCGGGAGGGGGAGATACGCAGTATTTT; CDR3aa: CASSRAGGGDTQYF
d_gene: -; j_gene: TRBJ2-4; abundance: many; v_gene: TRBV3-1; CDR3nt: TGTGCCAGCAGCCAAGAGCTGGGGTCCAAAAACATTCAGTACTTC; CDR3aa: CASSQELGSKNIQYF
d_gene: TRBD1; j_gene: TRBJ2-3; abundance: many; v_gene: TRBV2; CDR3nt: TGTGCCAGCAGACTTGGACAGGGGAGCACAGATACGCAGTATTTT; CDR3aa: CASRLGQGSTDTQYF
d_gene: -; j_gene: TRBJ1-6; abundance: few; v_gene: TRBV11-2; CDR3nt: TGTGCCAGCAGCCGACAGGTGGTAAATTCACCCCTCCACTTT; CDR3aa: CASSRQVVNSPLHF
d_gene: TRBD1; j_gene: TRBJ1-2; abundance: many; v_gene: TRBV2; CDR3nt: TGTGCCAGCAGAATGGGGGAGTGGGACAGAGGAACTGGCTACACCTTC; CDR3aa: CASRMGEWDRGTGYTF
d_gene: -; j_gene: TRBJ2-1; abundance: -; v_gene: TRBV4-1; CDR3nt: TGCGCCAGCAGCCAAGATCTTGTTCGGGGGCAGTTCTTC; CDR3aa: CASSQDLVRGQFF
d_gene: TRBD2; j_gene: TRBJ2-1; abundance: few; v_gene: TRBV18; CDR3nt: TGTGCCAGCTCACCGGGAGGGAGCTCCTACAATGAGCAGTTCTTC; CDR3aa: CASSPGGSSYNEQFF
d_gene: TRBD1; j_gene: TRBJ1-1; abundance: many; v_gene: TRBV12-3/TRBV12-4; CDR3nt: TGTGCCAGCAGTTCCAACACAGGGGAACTTCAAGCTTTCTTT; CDR3aa: CASSSNTGELQAFF
d_gene: -; j_gene: TRBJ1-1; abundance: many; v_gene: TRBV7-2; CDR3nt: TGTGCCAGCAGCTTCGGGGCGAACACTGAAGCTTTCTTT; CDR3aa: CASSFGANTEAFF
d_gene: -; j_gene: TRBJ1-1; abundance: many; v_gene: TRBV6-2/TRBV6-3; CDR3nt: TGTGCCAGCAGTTTTGGGAGCACTGAAGCTTTCTTT; CDR3aa: CASSFGSTEAFF
d_gene: TRBD2; j_gene: TRBJ2-1; abundance: many; v_gene: TRBV28; CDR3nt: TGTGCCAGCAGACGGACTAGCGGGCGTCCGCCGAATGAGCAGTTCTTC; CDR3aa: CASRRTSGRPPNEQFF
d_gene: TRBD1; j_gene: TRBJ1-5; abundance: few; v_gene: TRBV24-1; CDR3nt: TGTGCCACCAGTGATTCCGGGACAGGGGGTATCCTCGGCAATCAGCCCCAGCATTTT; CDR3aa: CATSDSGTGGILGNQPQHF
d_gene: -; j_gene: TRBJ2-1; abundance: few; v_gene: TRBV28; CDR3nt: TGTGCCAGCAGTTTAGGTCTAGGGACCCGCATGGAGCAGTTCTTC; CDR3aa: CASSLGLGTRMEQFF
d_gene: TRBD2; j_gene: TRBJ2-3; abundance: many; v_gene: TRBV11-1; CDR3nt: TGTGCCAGCAGCGTTAGCACGGCGGGAGCAGATACGCAGTATTTT; CDR3aa: CASSVSTAGADTQYF
d_gene: -; j_gene: TRBJ1-5; abundance: many; v_gene: TRBV28; CDR3nt: TGTGCCAGCAGTCCCCGGACGGTTCCCAATCAGCCCCAGCATTTT; CDR3aa: CASSPRTVPNQPQHF
d_gene: -; j_gene: TRBJ2-7; abundance: few; v_gene: TRBV21-1; CDR3nt: TGTGCCAGCAGCAAAAGATGGGGGGGATCTTTC; CDR3aa: CASSKRWGGSF
d_gene: TRBD1; j_gene: TRBJ1-1; abundance: many; v_gene: TRBV5-6; CDR3nt: TGTGCCAGCAGCTTGGGCCCGACAGGGCGTTTCACTGAAGCTTTCTTT; CDR3aa: CASSLGPTGRFTEAFF
d_gene: TRBD1; j_gene: TRBJ1-1; abundance: many; v_gene: TRBV3-1; CDR3nt: TGTGCCAGCAGCCCCCAGGGGGCTATTGAAGCTTTCTTT; CDR3aa: CASSPQGAIEAFF
d_gene: -; j_gene: TRBJ1-5; abundance: few; v_gene: TRBV5-1; CDR3nt: TGCGCCAGCAGCTTGGGGGCAGGACCCAATCAGCCCCAGCATTTT; CDR3aa: CASSLGAGPNQPQHF
d_gene: -; j_gene: TRBJ1-1; abundance: many; v_gene: TRBV20-1; CDR3nt: TGCAGTGCTAGAGACCCCGGGGCCCTTGAAGCTTTCTTT; CDR3aa: CSARDPGALEAFF